Listed below are T cell receptor beta chains from one sample, sequenced in a study of T cell repertoires in cytomegalovirus infection. TCRdb reanalysed the reads using MiXCR and keeps one entry per CDR3 protein. The profile shows about 460,000 distinct CDR3 sequences, 11% of them singletons. The sequenced material came from PBMCs. The receptor source for this set is a human donor in good health (CMV status not recorded). Some clones in this sample may be carry-over from other donors' samples. Both conserved end residues are part of each CDR3. D genes are given only for firm matches. For some rows the clone size is stated as once, few or many, or as a class when expanded; others skip it.

j_gene: TRBJ2-1; d_gene: NA; v_gene: TRBV3-1; abundance: few; CDR3aa: CATHAKGGNEQFF; CDR3nt: TGTGCCACCCACGCAAAGGGTGGCAATGAGCAGTTCTTC
j_gene: TRBJ2-5; d_gene: TRBD2; v_gene: TRBV28; abundance: many; CDR3aa: CASSSPLGLAHHRTQYF; CDR3nt: TGTGCCAGCAGTTCCCCTCTGGGACTAGCACATCACCGGACCCAGTACTTC
j_gene: TRBJ2-2; d_gene: NA; v_gene: TRBV5-5; abundance: many; CDR3aa: CASSFYSGQRNTGELFF; CDR3nt: TGTGCCAGCAGCTTTTATTCGGGACAAAGAAACACCGGGGAGCTGTTTTTT
j_gene: TRBJ1-6; d_gene: TRBD1; v_gene: TRBV19; abundance: NA; CDR3aa: CASTYARDRDSPLHF; CDR3nt: TGTGCCAGTACCTACGCCCGGGACAGGGATTCACCCCTCCACTTT
j_gene: TRBJ2-7; d_gene: TRBD2; v_gene: TRBV20-1; abundance: many; CDR3aa: CSALGLAGDYEQYF; CDR3nt: TGCAGTGCTTTAGGACTAGCGGGAGACTACGAGCAGTACTTC
j_gene: TRBJ2-3; d_gene: TRBD2; v_gene: TRBV5-1; abundance: NA; CDR3aa: CASSLPAGTTDTQYF; CDR3nt: TGCGCCAGCAGCTTACCAGCGGGGACCACAGATACGCAGTATTTT
j_gene: TRBJ1-1; d_gene: NA; v_gene: TRBV18; abundance: many; CDR3aa: CASSPEGLWNTEAFF; CDR3nt: TGTGCCAGCTCACCAGAGGGCCTCTGGAACACTGAAGCTTTCTTT
j_gene: TRBJ2-1; d_gene: NA; v_gene: TRBV28; abundance: NA; CDR3aa: CASTTPDRRVNEQFF; CDR3nt: TGTGCCAGCACCACCCCGGACCGTCGGGTCAATGAGCAGTTCTTC
j_gene: TRBJ2-2; d_gene: NA; v_gene: TRBV12-3/TRBV12-4; abundance: few; CDR3aa: CASSPTTGLVGELFF; CDR3nt: TGTGCCAGCAGTCCAACGACAGGCTTGGTCGGGGAGCTGTTTTTT
j_gene: TRBJ2-1; d_gene: NA; v_gene: TRBV11-3; abundance: few; CDR3aa: CASSSRIGDYNEQFF; CDR3nt: TGTGCCAGCAGCTCAAGGATAGGGGACTACAATGAGCAGTTCTTC
j_gene: TRBJ2-2; d_gene: TRBD2; v_gene: TRBV6-1; abundance: many; CDR3aa: CAASEGLAYTGELFF; CDR3nt: TGTGCCGCATCGGAAGGACTAGCGTACACCGGGGAGCTGTTTTTT
j_gene: TRBJ2-7; d_gene: NA; v_gene: TRBV7-9; abundance: many; CDR3aa: CASSPSAGAYEQYF; CDR3nt: TGTGCCAGCAGCCCCAGCGCAGGGGCCTACGAGCAGTACTTC
j_gene: TRBJ2-3; d_gene: NA; v_gene: TRBV20-1; abundance: NA; CDR3aa: CSARQAGGDTQYF; CDR3nt: TGCAGTGCTAGACAAGCTGGGGGAGATACGCAGTATTTT
j_gene: TRBJ1-1; d_gene: NA; v_gene: TRBV5-1; abundance: few; CDR3aa: CASSLESATAEAFF; CDR3nt: TGCGCCAGCAGCTTGGAGTCAGCCACTGCGGAAGCTTTCTTT
j_gene: TRBJ2-2; d_gene: NA; v_gene: TRBV5-5; abundance: many; CDR3aa: CATLLSGTGELFF; CDR3nt: TGTGCCACCCTTCTAAGTGGGACCGGGGAGCTGTTTTTT
j_gene: TRBJ2-5; d_gene: NA; v_gene: TRBV12-3/TRBV12-4; abundance: many; CDR3aa: CASGPVSETQYF; CDR3nt: TGTGCCAGCGGACCCGTCTCGGAGACCCAGTACTTC
j_gene: TRBJ2-7; d_gene: TRBD2; v_gene: TRBV20-1; abundance: few; CDR3aa: CSARSTRLAGGPHNEQYF; CDR3nt: TGCAGTGCTAGATCCACCCGACTAGCGGGAGGGCCCCATAACGAGCAGTACTTC
j_gene: TRBJ2-7; d_gene: TRBD2; v_gene: TRBV7-9; abundance: many; CDR3aa: CASSSSGGAEQYF; CDR3nt: TGTGCCAGCAGTTCTAGCGGGGGCGCCGAGCAGTACTTC
j_gene: TRBJ2-5; d_gene: TRBD2; v_gene: TRBV29-1; abundance: NA; CDR3aa: CSVPPGLAGEETQYF; CDR3nt: TGCAGCGTCCCCCCGGGACTAGCGGGGGAAGAGACCCAGTACTTC
j_gene: TRBJ1-5; d_gene: NA; v_gene: TRBV20-1; abundance: few; CDR3aa: CSAYRDVSNQPQHF; CDR3nt: TGCAGTGCTTACCGGGACGTTAGCAATCAGCCCCAGCATTTT
j_gene: TRBJ2-7; d_gene: NA; v_gene: TRBV6-1; abundance: many; CDR3aa: CASSEVVGPYEQYF; CDR3nt: TGTGCCAGCAGTGAAGTGGTGGGCCCCTACGAGCAGTACTTC
j_gene: TRBJ1-5; d_gene: NA; v_gene: TRBV12-3/TRBV12-4; abundance: many; CDR3aa: CASSLLQGSKPQHF; CDR3nt: TGTGCCAGCAGTCTCCTACAGGGATCCAAGCCCCAGCATTTT
j_gene: TRBJ2-1; d_gene: NA; v_gene: TRBV10-3; abundance: few; CDR3aa: CAISAEPGYNEQFF; CDR3nt: TGTGCCATCAGTGCGGAGCCCGGGTACAATGAGCAGTTCTTC
j_gene: TRBJ1-3; d_gene: NA; v_gene: TRBV7-9; abundance: few; CDR3aa: CASSPRGGRSGNTIYF; CDR3nt: TGTGCCAGCAGCCCCCGCGGGGGGCGCTCTGGAAACACCATATATTTT
j_gene: TRBJ2-5; d_gene: TRBD1; v_gene: TRBV19; abundance: many; CDR3aa: CASTPGQGYQETQYF; CDR3nt: TGTGCCAGTACACCCGGACAGGGGTACCAAGAGACCCAGTACTTC